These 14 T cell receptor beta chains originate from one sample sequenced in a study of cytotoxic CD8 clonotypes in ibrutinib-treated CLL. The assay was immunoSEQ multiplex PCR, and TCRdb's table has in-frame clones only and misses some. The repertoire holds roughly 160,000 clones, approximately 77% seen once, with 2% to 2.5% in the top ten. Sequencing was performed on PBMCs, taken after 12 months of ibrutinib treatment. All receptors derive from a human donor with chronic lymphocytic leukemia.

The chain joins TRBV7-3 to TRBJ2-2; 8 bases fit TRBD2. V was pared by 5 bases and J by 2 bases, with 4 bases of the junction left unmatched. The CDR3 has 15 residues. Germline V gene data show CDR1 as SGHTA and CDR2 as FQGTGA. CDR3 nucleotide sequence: TGTGCCAGCAGCCCCAGCGGGAGTAACACCGGGGAGCTGTTTTTT. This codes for CASSPSGSNTGELFF.

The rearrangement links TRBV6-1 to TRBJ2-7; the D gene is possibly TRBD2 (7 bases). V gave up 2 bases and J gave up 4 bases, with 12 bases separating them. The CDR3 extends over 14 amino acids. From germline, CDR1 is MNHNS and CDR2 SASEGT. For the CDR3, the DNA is TGTGCCAGCAGTGAACAGAGGGGGGGATACGAGCAGTACTTC. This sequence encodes CASSEQRGGYEQYF.

In DNA, the CDR3 is TGTGCCAGCAGCGTAGCGGGGTGGAGGGGCGGGGAGCTGTTTTTT. Protein sequence: CASSVAGWRGGELFF. The rearrangement uses TRBV9 and TRBJ2-2; D might be TRBD2 (6 bases). V was pared by 0 bases and J by 7 bases, with 13 bases between. The germline V gene has CDR1 SGDLS and CDR2 YYNGEE. This CDR3 is 15 amino acids long.

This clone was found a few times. The CDR3: CASSGRGLSNQPQHF. CDR3 in DNA: TGTGCCAGCAGTGGGCGGGGCCTCAGCAATCAGCCCCAGCATTTT. V usage is TRBV2 and J usage is TRBJ1-5; D may be TRBD1 (5 bases). Trimming took off 4 bases at V and 1 base at J, with 11 bases between the two ends. This CDR3 contains 15 residues. From germline, CDR1 is SNHLY and CDR2 FYNNEI.

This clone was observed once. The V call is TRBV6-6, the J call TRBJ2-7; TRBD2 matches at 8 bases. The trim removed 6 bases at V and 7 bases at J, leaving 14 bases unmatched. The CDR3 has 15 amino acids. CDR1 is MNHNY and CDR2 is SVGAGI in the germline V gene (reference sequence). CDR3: CASRLETGGGWEQYF. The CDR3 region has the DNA TGTGCCAGCAGATTGGAGACGGGGGGGGGCTGGGAGCAGTACTTC.

CDR3 DNA: TGTGCCAGCATCGGGGGGTCTCGGAGTGAAGCTTTCTTT. This translates into CASIGGSRSEAFF. The chain is built from TRBV28 and TRBJ1-1; TRBD1 might be the D (5 bases). There are 13 residues in the CDR3. Looked up from germline, CDR1 is MDHEN and CDR2 is SYDVKM. V was cut by 7 bases and J by 7 bases, with 16 bases left in between. Based on the CDR3 plus reference TRBV28 and TRBJ1-1, the full variable domain is DVKVTQSSRYLVKRTGEKVFLECVQDMDHENMFWYRQDPGLGLRLIYFSYDVKMKEKGDIPEGYSVSREKKERFSLILESASTNQTSMYLCASIGGSRSEAFFGQGTRLTVV.

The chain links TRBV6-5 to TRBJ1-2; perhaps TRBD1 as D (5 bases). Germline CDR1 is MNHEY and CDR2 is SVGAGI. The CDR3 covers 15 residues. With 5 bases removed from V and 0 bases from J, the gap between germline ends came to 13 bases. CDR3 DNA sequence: TGTGCCAGCAGTCGCGGGACGGTAGCTAACTATGGCTACACCTTC. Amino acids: CASSRGTVANYGYTF.

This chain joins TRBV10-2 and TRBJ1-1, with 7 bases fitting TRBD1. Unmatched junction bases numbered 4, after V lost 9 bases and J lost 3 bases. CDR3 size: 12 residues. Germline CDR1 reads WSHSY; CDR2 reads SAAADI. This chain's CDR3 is CAREQGYTEAFF. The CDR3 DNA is TGCGCCAGGGAACAGGGGTACACTGAAGCTTTCTTT.

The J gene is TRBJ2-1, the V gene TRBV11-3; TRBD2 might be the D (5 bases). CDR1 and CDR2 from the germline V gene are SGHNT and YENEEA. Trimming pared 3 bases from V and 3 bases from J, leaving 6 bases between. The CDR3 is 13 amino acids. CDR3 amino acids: CASSLDFYNEQFF. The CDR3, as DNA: TGTGCCAGCAGCTTGGACTTCTACAATGAGCAGTTCTTC.

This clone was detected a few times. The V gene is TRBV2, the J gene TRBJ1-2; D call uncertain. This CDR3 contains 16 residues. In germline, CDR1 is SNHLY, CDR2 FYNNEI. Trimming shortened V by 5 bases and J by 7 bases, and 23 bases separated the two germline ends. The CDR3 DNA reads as TGTGCCAGCAGTCCCCTTCTAGTGGCGACGGAGGGTGGCTACACCTTC. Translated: CASSPLLVATEGGYTF.

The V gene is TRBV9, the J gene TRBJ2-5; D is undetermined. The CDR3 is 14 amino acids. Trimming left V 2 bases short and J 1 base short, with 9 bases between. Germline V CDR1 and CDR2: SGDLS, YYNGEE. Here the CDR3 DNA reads TGTGCCAGCAGCGTCACGGCAGGCCAAGAGACCCAGTACTTC. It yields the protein CASSVTAGQETQYF.

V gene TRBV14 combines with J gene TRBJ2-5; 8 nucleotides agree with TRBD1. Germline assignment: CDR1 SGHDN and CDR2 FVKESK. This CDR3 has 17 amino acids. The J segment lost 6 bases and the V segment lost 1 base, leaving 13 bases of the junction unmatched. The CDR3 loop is CASSQARGLDRAKTQYF. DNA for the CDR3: TGTGCCAGCAGCCAAGCAAGGGGACTGGACAGGGCAAAGACCCAGTACTTC. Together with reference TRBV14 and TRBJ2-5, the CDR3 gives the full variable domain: EAGVTQFPSHSVIEKGQTVTLRCDPISGHDNLYWYRRVMGKEIKFLLHFVKESKQDESGMPNNRFLAERTGGTYSTLKVQPAELEDSGVYFCASSQARGLDRAKTQYFGPGTRLLVL.

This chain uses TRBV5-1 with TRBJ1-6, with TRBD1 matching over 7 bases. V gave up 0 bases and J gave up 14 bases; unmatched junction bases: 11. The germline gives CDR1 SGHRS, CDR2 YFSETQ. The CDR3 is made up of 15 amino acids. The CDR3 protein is CASSLEGGPLSSLHF. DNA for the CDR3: TGCGCCAGCAGCTTGGAAGGGGGCCCCCTGAGTTCCCTCCACTTT.

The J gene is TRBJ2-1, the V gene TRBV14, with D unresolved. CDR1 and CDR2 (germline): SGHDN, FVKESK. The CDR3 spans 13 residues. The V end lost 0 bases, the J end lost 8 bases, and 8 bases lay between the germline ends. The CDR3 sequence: CASSQEASHEQFF. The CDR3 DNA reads TGTGCCAGCAGCCAAGAAGCCTCCCATGAGCAGTTCTTC.